This T cell receptor (beta chain) was documented in a study of CD8+ T cells in alopecia areata. Sample treatment: oral pan-JAK inhibitor, 5-10 mg twice daily. Reverse transcription of extracted RNA yielded cDNA, which provided the sequencing template. The table came from immunoSEQ multiplex PCR; TCRdb's copy has only in-frame clones and leaves some out. The repertoire holds about 190,000 clones, with 60% as singletons. The CDR3 is made up of 15 amino acids. The V gene end was trimmed by 4 bases and the J gene end by 8 bases; junction bases not matched to a gene: 9. CDR1 and CDR2 (germline): LGHNA, YSLEER.

This TCR derives from a human donor with alopecia areata. The source material was CD4+ T cells sorted from blood, sampled at week 24, from a patient treated with tofacitinib. This chain uses TRBV4-3 with TRBJ1-4, with TRBD1 matching 8 bases. In DNA, the CDR3 is TGCGCCAGCAGCCTCATGACAGGGGACGTGGAAAAACTGTTTTTT. Protein product: CASSLMTGDVEKLFF.